Given below is one T cell receptor beta chain in context. No cognate antigen has been identified for it. Base-call qualities are not available, and no considerably larger clone is one nucleotide away. These data come from a study of identical twins (dated by TCRdb to 2016 to 2017). Study-level background: The study deep-sequenced TCR alpha and beta repertoires from monozygotic twins, unrelated adults of various ages and cord blood to test whether fetal clonotypes persist. To rule out contamination, replicate twin experiments were performed at different times with different library preparation protocols. Overall results and qualifications from the work: Invariant T cells such as MAIT and iNKT could partly confound zero-insertion analyses, though diverse VJ usage argued against this for most clonotypes. Because the same donors could not be followed over many years, the conclusions relied on cross-sectional statistical analysis. Out-of-frame TCR alpha sequences shared between twins showed an excess of low generation-probability sequences compared with coincidental sharing between unrelated individuals. Out-of-frame TCR alpha sharing in monozygotic twins was systematically underestimated by recombination models, whereas sharing between unrelated individuals was in agreement with the recombination models. A weaker excess of twin sharing was found in beta out-of-frame sequences because the signal-to-noise ratio was lowered by fewer shared sequences. Abundant cord blood beta clonotypes had fewer insertions, young adult naive repertoires showed a similar but weaker trend, and memory repertoires showed no such trend.

The library was prepared using 5' RACE. This sample was sequenced with an Illumina HiSeq 2000. A universal primer binding site was added through template switching, and the final cDNA carried a unique molecular identifier so that TCR cDNA molecules could be counted accurately. Specific primers in the conserved constant-segment region were used to synthesize first-strand cDNA for TCR alpha and beta chains. To control for contamination, each cDNA library was double barcoded with a SMART-Mk sample barcode plus Illumina barcodes. TruSeq adapter sequences, together with Illumina sample barcodes, were added in two successive PCR steps. Sequencing of the TCR alpha and beta cDNA libraries was done on the Illumina HiSeq platform using custom primers. The paper's data handling went like this. Raw reads were processed with MiGEC to extract unique molecular identifiers, and MiXCR was used to determine CDR3 positions. For each individual, recombination models were inferred using an EM algorithm with the repgenHMM and IGoR tools. The analysis of shared clonotypes was done with the tcR package in R, with sharing normalized by the product of cloneset sizes. To study raw recombination free of thymic and clonal selection effects, out-of-frame nonproductive sequences were analyzed. Through fastp at Q25 and MiXCR, TCRdb rebuilt clones from the public reads, retaining in-frame beta chains. Entries that share a CDR3 protein sequence are merged under the most common genes and DNA. These V and J calls derive from TCRdb rather than the authors' analysis. A total of 1.5 million to 2 million distinct CDR3 sequences appear in this sample, about 32% of them only once. Jointly, the top ten make up about 0.27% of the sample.

Per the germline V gene (reference sequence), DFQATT is the CDR1 and SNEGSKA is the CDR2. Trimming costs V 7 bases and J 6 bases, and their ends lie 13 bases apart. The CDR3 sequence holds 13 residues, the cysteine and phenylalanine included. Of the read, only the CDR3 DNA is kept; its 39 bases are in frame from base 1. Only healthy Caucasian donors were included. What was sequenced was cord blood. The V and J genes are TRBV20-1 and TRBJ1-6, with no confident D gene call. The sequence came from a newborn girl in good health. The CDR3 in this case is CSGKSVLNSPLHF. The bases are TGCAGTGGAAAAAGTGTGCTTAATTCACCCCTCCACTTT.